This T cell receptor (beta chain) was documented in a study of cytomegalovirus exposure and HLA in healthy donors. As concerns this clone: The antigen is unknown.

PCR employed 60 Vbeta and 13 Jbeta primers. The assay was immunoSEQ multiplex PCR, and TCRdb's table has in-frame clones only and misses some. The table shows a few hundred thousand clones, with around 80% occurring only once. Findings of the study overall: Most TCR sequences showed up rarely, but some public TCRs showed up in many donors. A later examination showed that TCR association rates differed by HLA locus, with DRB1 most and HLA-C fewest. The study carried out a later analysis of TCR beta sequences. It associated 16,951 of them with specific HLA alleles at a false discovery rate of 0.05.

All donors participated as healthy donors of bone marrow. Sequencing was carried out using PBMCs. The TCR was taken from a woman aged 55 to 70 in good health and CMV-seropositive.

CDR3 DNA sequence: TGTGCCAGCAGCTTGGGTACAGGGATTAATTACGAGCAGTACTTC. It translates to CASSLGTGINYEQYF. The chain has TRBV5-4 and TRBJ2-7, with a tentative D call TRBD1 (6 bases). The CDR3 has 15 residues. V gave up 0 bases and J gave up 4 bases, with 14 bases separating them. Germline V gene data show CDR1 as SGHNT and CDR2 as YYREEE (reference sequence).